These 20 T cell receptor beta chains were sequenced from one sample in a study of blood T cell repertoires in COVID-19. Sequenced by immunoSEQ multiplex PCR; TCRdb stores in-frame clones only, minus some. This table holds about 80,000 clones, almost 90% found once. The sample consisted of peripheral blood. The receptors derive from a woman over 75 with active or convalescent COVID-19.

There are a few counts of this clone. The chain links TRBV28 to TRBJ1-5; 7 nucleotides agree with TRBD1. Germline V gene lookup returns CDR1 MDHEN and CDR2 SYDVKM. This CDR3 has 13 residues. V lost 7 bases and J lost 5; bases outside the gene matches: 5. In DNA, the CDR3 is TGTGCCAGCACCCTACAGGGGTATCAGCCCCAGCATTTT. It codes for CASTLQGYQPQHF.

This clone was seen only once. The rearrangement links TRBV5-1 to TRBJ2-2; the D is unclear. Trimming pared 1 base from V and 4 bases from J, leaving 5 bases between. This CDR3 contains 13 residues. Germline-derived CDR1 and CDR2 are SGHRS and YFSETQ. DNA for the CDR3: TGCGCCAGCAGCTTGTATGTCACCGGGGAGCTGTTTTTT. Translating gives CASSLYVTGELFF.

The rearrangement joins TRBV3-1 (or the pseudogene TRBV3-2) to TRBJ2-3, with a weak D call TRBD2 (6 bases). The CDR3 covers 16 residues. The germline V and J ends were trimmed by 5 bases and 4 bases, with 19 bases remaining between them. Germline CDR1 is LGHDT and CDR2 is YNNKEL (reference sequence). The CDR3: CASSFRLVSASDTQYF. The CDR3 coding sequence is TGTGCCAGCAGCTTCAGACTAGTTTCGGCTTCAGATACGCAGTATTTT.

The V gene is TRBV5-4, the J gene TRBJ2-7, with TRBD2 matching 10 bases. V lost 2 bases to trimming and J lost 2 bases; unmatched junction nucleotides: 1. There are 14 residues in the CDR3. Germline values: CDR1 SGHNT, CDR2 YYREEE (reference sequence). The CDR3 loop reads CASSFSGRAYEQYF. The CDR3 region has the DNA TGTGCCAGCAGCTTCAGCGGGAGGGCCTACGAGCAGTACTTC.

J is TRBJ2-7 and V is TRBV28, with no clear D. CDR3 size: 13 residues. Trimming removed 6 bases from V and 2 bases from J, with 11 bases in between. CDR1 is MDHEN and CDR2 is SYDVKM in the germline V gene. The CDR3 loop reads CASRYPQTYEQYF. The CDR3 coding sequence is TGTGCCAGCAGGTACCCACAGACCTACGAGCAGTACTTC.

The chain employs TRBV11-2 and TRBJ2-3; 8 bases match TRBD2. CDR3 size: 19 residues. Germline CDR1 reads SGHAT; CDR2 reads FQNNGV. V lost 8 bases to trimming and J lost 3 bases; unmatched junction nucleotides: 22. CDR3 DNA sequence: TGTGCCAGCGGAGGGGGAGCGGGAGAGCAACAAACGAGGACAGATACGCAGTATTTT. It codes for CASGGGAGEQQTRTDTQYF.

The rearrangement joins TRBV27 to TRBJ2-1, with TRBD2 matching 7 bases. Unmatched junction bases numbered 8, after V lost 6 bases and J lost 3 bases. The CDR3 is made up of 15 amino acids. The germline V gene has CDR1 MNHEY and CDR2 SMNVEV (reference sequence). CDR3 DNA: TGTGCCAGCAGGCCCGGGGGGATAAACTACAATGAGCAGTTCTTC. This translates into CASRPGGINYNEQFF.

The chain carries TRBV4-2 and TRBJ2-1; TRBD2 aligns across 10 bases. CDR1 and CDR2 from the germline V gene are LGHNA and YNFKEQ. The trim removed 3 bases at V and 9 bases at J, leaving 5 bases unmatched. CDR3 length: 14 amino acids. The CDR3 loop is CASSQSLAGVEQFF. The CDR3 nucleotides are TGTGCCAGCAGCCAGTCTCTAGCGGGAGTTGAGCAGTTCTTC.

The chain uses TRBV7-2 and TRBJ2-3; TRBD1 matches 9 bases. The CDR3 contains 16 residues. V was pared by 0 bases and J by 4 bases, with 5 bases of the junction left unmatched. Per germline, CDR1 SGHTA and CDR2 FQGNSA. CDR3 protein: CASSLARGQGSDTQYF. CDR3 sequence (DNA): TGTGCCAGCAGCTTAGCGCGGGGACAGGGCTCAGATACGCAGTATTTT. Based on the CDR3 plus reference TRBV7-2 and TRBJ2-3, the full variable domain is GAGVSQSPSNKVTEKGKDVELRCDPISGHTALYWYRQSLGQGLEFLIYFQGNSAPDKSGLPSDRFSAERTGGSVSTLTIQRTQQEDSAVYLCASSLARGQGSDTQYFGPGTRLTVL.

V usage is TRBV30 and J usage is TRBJ1-3; 7 nucleotides line up with TRBD1. The V and J ends lost 1 base and 2 bases, in that order; junction bases with no gene match: 8. The CDR3 runs to 16 residues. Germline values: CDR1 GTSNPN, CDR2 SVGIG (reference sequence). CDR3 in DNA: TGTGCCTGGAGTGATGACAGGGCCTTTACTGGAAACACCATATATTTT. Its protein is CAWSDDRAFTGNTIYF.

This sequence joins TRBV6-2 or TRBV6-3 and TRBJ1-5; 8 nucleotides align to TRBD1. The CDR3 is 16 amino acids. Germline V gives CDR1 MNHEY, CDR2 SVGEGT. V gave up 6 bases and J gave up 2 bases; unmatched junction bases: 9. CDR3 DNA sequence: TGTGCCAGCAGCCCCAGGGGGCTATCGGGCAATCAGCCCCAGCATTTT. Encoded protein: CASSPRGLSGNQPQHF.

The J gene is TRBJ2-2, the V gene TRBV10-3; D is possibly TRBD2 (6 bases). V lost 5 bases to trimming and J lost 0 bases, with 10 bases between them. The CDR3 runs 15 residues. Germline lookup yields CDR1 ENHRY and CDR2 SYGVKD. The CDR3 reads CAISSSETNTGELFF. CDR3 bases: TGTGCCATCAGTTCTAGCGAGACGAACACCGGGGAGCTGTTTTTT.

To note about this clone: Relative to the germline gene, one junction end is altered; a read error may explain this. This sequence joins TRBV25-1 and TRBJ2-7; TRBD2 aligns across 9 bases. This CDR3 is built from 13 residues. Germline CDR1 reads MGHDK; CDR2 reads SYGVNS. The CDR3 region has the DNA TGTGCCGTAGCGGGGGACGCCTCCGACGAGCAGTACTTC. This codes for CAVAGDASDEQYF.

The J gene is TRBJ2-1, the V gene TRBV5-1, with 12 positions matching TRBD2. Germline-derived CDR1 and CDR2 are SGHRS and YFSETQ. This CDR3 has 15 residues. The V segment lost 0 bases and the J segment 6 bases; nucleotides outside the gene matches: 1. CDR3 sequence reads: CASSLGTSGTNEQFF. CDR3 DNA: TGCGCCAGCAGCTTGGGGACTAGCGGGACCAATGAGCAGTTCTTC.

This chain connects TRBV20-1 to TRBJ2-5; no definite D call. V was shortened by 3 bases and J by 4 bases, with 6 bases between the two germline ends. The CDR3 sequence is 11 residues long. Germline V lookup: CDR1 DFQATT, CDR2 SNEGSKA (reference sequence). The DNA of the CDR3 is TGCAGTGCTAGTCTCAGAGAGACCCAGTACTTC. It is translated as CSASLRETQYF.

This sequence joins TRBV29-1 and TRBJ1-6; no reliable D call. CDR1 is SQVTM and CDR2 is ANQGSEA in the germline V gene. The V and J ends lost 4 bases and 5 bases respectively, with 12 bases between them. There are 14 residues in the CDR3. CDR3 sequence: CSVVQEIDNSPLHF. CDR3 nucleotide sequence: TGCAGCGTTGTTCAGGAAATAGATAATTCACCCCTCCACTTT.

The chain joins TRBV5-6 to TRBJ2-5; 8 bases agree with TRBD2. J gave up 7 bases and V 1 base, and 6 bases lay outside the gene matches. The CDR3 is 14 amino acids. Per the germline V gene, CDR1 is SGHDT and CDR2 is YYEEEE. The chain's CDR3 is CASSLPSAGGTQYF. CDR3 DNA: TGTGCCAGCAGCTTGCCCTCTGCGGGGGGGACCCAGTACTTC.

This chain links TRBV7-2 with TRBJ2-2; 9 positions agree with TRBD2. Germline V CDR1 and CDR2: SGHTA, FQGNSA. Trimming took 0 bases from V and 4 from J; bases not matched to a gene: 6. The CDR3 loop spans 17 amino acids. CDR3 bases: TGTGCCAGCAGCTTAGCCGCGGGAGGGGGTCGCACCGGGGAGCTGTTTTTT. As protein: CASSLAAGGGRTGELFF. Full variable domain (outside the CDR3, taken from reference TRBV7-2 and TRBJ2-2): GAGVSQSPSNKVTEKGKDVELRCDPISGHTALYWYRQSLGQGLEFLIYFQGNSAPDKSGLPSDRFSAERTGGSVSTLTIQRTQQEDSAVYLCASSLAAGGGRTGELFFGEGSRLTVL.

This clone was found once. The chain carries TRBV6-4 and TRBJ1-1; 9 nucleotides agree with TRBD1. The germline gives CDR1 MRHNA, CDR2 SNTAGT. The CDR3 loop spans 16 amino acids. The J segment lost 3 bases and the V segment lost 6 bases, leaving 11 bases of the junction unmatched. CDR3 DNA sequence: TGTGCCAGCAGCAACGGGACAGGGAGGGAGGACACTGAAGCTTTCTTT. It encodes CASSNGTGREDTEAFF.

Details on this clone: The junction and the germline gene differ at one end; a read error may be behind it. V is TRBV7-7 and J is TRBJ2-1; 10 bases fit TRBD2. CDR3 size: 15 residues. Germline values: CDR1 SSHAT, CDR2 FNYEAQ (reference sequence). This CDR3 is CASSLGLADYNEQFF. The CDR3 DNA is TGTGCTAGCAGCTTAGGACTAGCGGACTACAATGAGCAGTTCTTC. The full variable domain, rest sourced from reference TRBV7-7 and TRBJ2-1, is GAGVSQSPRYKVTKRGQDVTLRCDPISSHATLYWYQQALGQGPEFLTYFNYEAQPDKSGLPSDRFSAERPEGSISTLTIQRTEQRDSAMYRCASSLGLADYNEQFFGPGTRLTVL.